This note documents a single T cell receptor (beta chain) sequence. Its antigen is currently not known. No qualities accompany the bases; no much larger clone lies one base away. Libraries were built with the immunoSEQ multiplex PCR assay. The clones in this table, taken by TCRdb from immuneACCESS, are in-frame only. Not every clone is retained; where verified, under half of the shortfall comes from an unresolved V gene, and the cause of the rest is unknown. This sample holds over 100,000 clones; about 90% were observed only once. The top ten clones comprise 2.1% of the sample. The sample is drawn from a study of control samples from healthy donors and cancer patients (dated by TCRdb to 2019 to 2021). V is clipped by 8 bases and J by 0 bases, and the sequence between their germline boundaries is 6 bases long. The germline V gene gives CDR1 as MNHEY and CDR2 as SVGAGI. The CDR3 runs 12 amino acids, cysteine and phenylalanine included. Just the 36-base CDR3 DNA is kept, in frame starting at base 1.

The sequence was obtained from a woman aged 45-65 years in good health. Recombination connected TRBV6-5 to TRBJ2-3; the D gene identity is not certain. Sequencing was done on a sample of blood. The CDR3 protein sequence reads: CASCVSTDTQYF. The DNA is TGTGCCAGCTGCGTCAGCACAGATACGCAGTATTTT.